This TCR beta chain was recovered during a study of technical replicates of blood from a handful of donors. Sequencing was performed with immunoSEQ multiplex PCR; in TCRdb, only in-frame clones are kept and a portion is missing. The table has tens of thousands of clones, about nine tenths seen once. V shed 10 bases and J shed 0 bases, with 19 bases lying between them. The CDR3 length is 16 residues. Looked up from germline, CDR1 is MDHEN and CDR2 is SYDVKM. The J gene is TRBJ1-5, the V gene TRBV28, with TRBD1 as a possible D gene (6 bases). The sample taken for sequencing was T cells isolated from PBMCs. The TCR was taken from a human donor in good health. CDR3 nucleotide sequence: TGTGCCATTACTTCGGGCAGGGGAAATAGCAATCAGCCCCAGCATTTT. Translated, it gives CAITSGRGNSNQPQHF.